Presented here are 15 T cell receptor beta chains from one specimen sequenced in a study of technical replicates of blood from a few donors. Sequencing used immunoSEQ multiplex PCR; TCRdb keeps in-frame clones, though not all of them. Of more than 55,000 clones listed, about 89% are singletons. The sequencing input was PBMCs. The receptors derive from a human donor in good health. Some clones in this sample may be carry-over from other donors' samples.

The chain is built from TRBV7-2 and TRBJ2-5; TRBD1 agrees at 11 bases. This CDR3 is 14 amino acids long. Germline loops: CDR1 SGHTA, CDR2 FQGNSA. V lost 3 bases to trimming and J lost 5 bases; unmatched junction nucleotides: 2. The CDR3 region has the DNA TGTGCCAGCAGCTTGGACAGGGGGCGTGAGACCCAGTACTTC. Translated: CASSLDRGRETQYF.

This chain uses TRBV7-9 with TRBJ2-3; 11 bases are a match to TRBD2. CDR1 and CDR2 from the germline V gene are SEHNR and FQNEAQ (reference sequence). This CDR3 is 16 amino acids long. Trimming at V came to 4 bases and at J to 5 bases, leaving 8 bases not matched to a gene. The CDR3 region has the DNA TGTGCCAGCAGCTGGATTAGCGGGGGGGTAGTAGATACGCAGTATTTT. As protein: CASSWISGGVVDTQYF.

The CDR3 DNA follows: TGTGCCAGCAGCTCAACAGGGGAGACCCAGTACTTC. As protein: CASSSTGETQYF. The rearrangement joins TRBV5-6 to TRBJ2-5, with D perhaps matching TRBD1 (6 bases). The CDR3 extends over 12 amino acids. V was cut by 3 bases and J by 5 bases, with 8 bases left in between. The germline gives CDR1 SGHDT, CDR2 YYEEEE. The whole variable domain, filled in from reference TRBV5-6 and TRBJ2-5, reads DAGVTQSPTHLIKTRGQQVTLRCSPKSGHDTVSWYQQALGQGPQFIFQYYEEEERQRGNFPDRFSGHQFPNYSSELNVNALLLGDSALYLCASSSTGETQYFGPGTRLLVL.

The chain has TRBV6-5 and TRBJ1-4, with D possibly being TRBD1 (5 bases). Germline CDR1 is MNHEY and CDR2 is SVGAGI. Trimming cost V 5 bases and J 8 bases, with 9 bases left between them. The length of the CDR3 is 12 residues. The CDR3 DNA is TGTGCCAGCAGTCAATCAGGGGAAAAACTGTTTTTT. Protein product: CASSQSGEKLFF.

This sequence joins TRBV6-6 and TRBJ1-3, with D unclear. This CDR3 is 14 amino acids long. Trimming pared 2 bases from V and 4 bases from J, leaving 9 bases between. Germline CDR1 MNHNY, CDR2 SVGAGI (reference sequence). Here the CDR3 reads CASSYEAAGNTIYF. The CDR3 bases are TGTGCCAGCAGTTACGAGGCAGCGGGAAACACCATATATTTT.

This chain connects TRBV18 to TRBJ2-7, with D possibly being TRBD2 (6 bases). V was cut by 3 bases and J by 4 bases, with 16 bases left in between. The CDR3 sequence is 15 residues long. Germline V CDR1 and CDR2: KGHSH, LQKENI. Here the CDR3 reads CASSPAAGGWYEQYF. Written as DNA, the CDR3 is TGTGCCAGCTCACCGGCAGCGGGCGGCTGGTACGAGCAGTACTTC.

DNA for the CDR3: TGTGCCAGCAGCGCCAACGCGGGGAGCACAGATACGCAGTATTTT. Translation gives CASSANAGSTDTQYF. The V call is TRBV7-3, the J call TRBJ2-3; possibly TRBD2 for D (6 bases). The CDR3 covers 15 residues. Germline V gives CDR1 SGHTA, CDR2 FQGTGA. V shed 5 bases and J shed 0 bases, with 12 bases lying between them.

The J gene is TRBJ2-1, the V gene TRBV5-1; D is possibly TRBD1 (6 bases). The CDR3 contains 11 residues. V gave up 5 bases and J gave up 8 bases, with 8 bases separating them. Germline V gene lookup returns CDR1 SGHRS and CDR2 YFSETQ. The CDR3 nucleotides are TGCGCCAGCAGGGCAGGGGATGAGCAGTTCTTC. It yields the protein CASRAGDEQFF.

This sequence joins TRBV5-1 and TRBJ2-7; TRBD1 agrees at 7 bases. This CDR3 has 18 residues. Trimming cost V 1 base and J 2 bases; bases outside gene matches: 15. Germline lookup yields CDR1 SGHRS and CDR2 YFSETQ. CDR3 residues: CASSLTDIHRQGPYEQYF. The CDR3 nucleotides read TGCGCCAGCAGCTTGACCGATATCCACCGACAGGGCCCCTACGAGCAGTACTTC.

The genes are TRBV7-2 and TRBJ2-7; 12 bases are a match to TRBD2. The CDR3 has 15 residues. Germline values: CDR1 SGHTA, CDR2 FQGNSA. V trimming: 6 bases; J trimming: 2 bases; junction bases outside the gene matches: 5. The CDR3 DNA follows: TGTGCCAGCAGGCCGACTAGCGGGGGAACCTACGAGCAGTACTTC. Its protein is CASRPTSGGTYEQYF.

Only one count was recorded for this clone. The chain employs TRBV7-9 and TRBJ2-7, with TRBD1 matching over 8 bases. The germline CDR1 and CDR2 sequences are SEHNR and FQNEAQ (reference sequence). Trimming took 4 bases from V and 3 from J; bases not matched to a gene: 14. The CDR3 loop spans 17 amino acids. The CDR3 region is CASSSGNYRGRGYEQYF. The CDR3 DNA is TGTGCCAGCAGCTCGGGAAACTACAGGGGGAGAGGCTACGAGCAGTACTTC. Looking up the rest from reference TRBV7-9 and TRBJ2-7 gives the full variable domain: DTGVSQNPRHKITKRGQNVTFRCDPISEHNRLYWYRQTLGQGPEFLTYFQNEAQLEKSRLLSDRFSAERPKGSFSTLEIQRTEQGDSAMYLCASSSGNYRGRGYEQYFGPGTRLTVT.

The rearrangement uses TRBV29-1 and TRBJ1-2; TRBD1 aligns across 7 bases. This CDR3 has 14 amino acids. V shed 6 bases, J shed 3 bases, and the junction held 10 bases outside the gene matches. From germline, CDR1 is SQVTM and CDR2 ANQGSEA. The CDR3 nucleotides read TGCAGCGTGACAGGGTATACAATCGACTATGGCTACACCTTC. The encoded protein is CSVTGYTIDYGYTF.

V is TRBV25-1 and J is TRBJ2-7; TRBD2 matches 7 bases. CDR1 MGHDK and CDR2 SYGVNS come from the germline V gene. V was clipped by 3 bases and J by 7 bases; unmatched bases: 6. This CDR3 has 13 amino acids. The DNA for the CDR3 is TGTGCCAGCAGTGATCCTAACGGGAGGGAGCAGTACTTC. It specifies CASSDPNGREQYF.

The chain uses TRBV10-3 and TRBJ2-7; TRBD1 agrees at 7 bases. The CDR3 is 14 amino acids. CDR1 is ENHRY and CDR2 is SYGVKD in the germline V gene. With V trimmed by 3 bases and J by 3 bases, 5 bases remained unmatched. CDR3 in amino acids: CAISEGRQGYEQYF. CDR3 nucleotides: TGTGCCATCAGTGAAGGGAGACAGGGCTACGAGCAGTACTTC.

This clone has only one observation. This chain uses TRBV2 with TRBJ1-4, with 7 positions matching TRBD1. This CDR3 has 14 amino acids. Trimming at V came to 3 bases and at J to 7 bases, leaving 5 bases not matched to a gene. Germline CDR1 and CDR2: SNHLY and FYNNEI. DNA for the CDR3: TGTGCCAGCAGTGAGCGGCAGGGGGGTGAAAAACTGTTTTTT. It specifies CASSERQGGEKLFF.